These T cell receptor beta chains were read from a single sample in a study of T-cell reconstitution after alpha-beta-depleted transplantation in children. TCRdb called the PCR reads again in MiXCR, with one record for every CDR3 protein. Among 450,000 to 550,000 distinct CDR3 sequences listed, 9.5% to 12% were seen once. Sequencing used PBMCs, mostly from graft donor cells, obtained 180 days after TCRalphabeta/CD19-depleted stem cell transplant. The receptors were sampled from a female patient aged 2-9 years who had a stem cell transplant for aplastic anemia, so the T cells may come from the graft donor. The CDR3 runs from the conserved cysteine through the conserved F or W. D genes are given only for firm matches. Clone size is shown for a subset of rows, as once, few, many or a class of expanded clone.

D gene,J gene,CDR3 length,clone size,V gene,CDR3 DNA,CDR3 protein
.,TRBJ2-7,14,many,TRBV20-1,TGCAGTGCGCAGATCCCCGGACAGTCCTACGAGCAGTACTTC,CSAQIPGQSYEQYF
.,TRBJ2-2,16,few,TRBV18,TGTGCCAGCTCATCTCTCGGCGGCCTGAACACCGGGGAGCTGTTTTTT,CASSSLGGLNTGELFF
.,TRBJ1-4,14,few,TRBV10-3,TGTGCCATCAGCTCGGGCCCCATCGGTGAAAAACTGTTTTTT,CAISSGPIGEKLFF
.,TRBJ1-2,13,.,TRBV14,TGTGCCAGCAGCCGGGACAATAACTATGGCTACACCTTC,CASSRDNNYGYTF
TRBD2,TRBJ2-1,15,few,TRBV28,TGTGCCAGCAGTCGGGAGGAGGGCCCCTACAATGAGCAGTTCTTC,CASSREEGPYNEQFF
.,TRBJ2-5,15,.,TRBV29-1,TGCAGCGTTGAACCGGGACACGAAAACCAAGAGACCCAGTACTTC,CSVEPGHENQETQYF
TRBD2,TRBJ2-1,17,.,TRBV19,TGTGCCAGTAGTATAGGGCCGAGCGGGGGAACCTACAATGAGCAGTTCTTC,CASSIGPSGGTYNEQFF
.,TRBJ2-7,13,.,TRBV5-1,TGCGCCAGCAGCTTGACACTTCCTGGGGAGCAGTACTTC,CASSLTLPGEQYF
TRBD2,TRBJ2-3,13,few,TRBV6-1,TGTGCCAGCCGGGACTATGTCGCAGATACGCAGTATTTT,CASRDYVADTQYF
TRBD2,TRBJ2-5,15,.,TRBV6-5,TGTGCCAGCAGTTTGTGGGGGGGGGAGTGGGAGACCCAGTACTTC,CASSLWGGEWETQYF
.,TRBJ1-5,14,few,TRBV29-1,TGCAGCGTTGGGGACTTTCAGAGCAATCAGCCCCAGCATTTT,CSVGDFQSNQPQHF
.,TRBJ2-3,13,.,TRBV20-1,TGCAGTGCCCCCGGGGGGCGCACAGATACGCAGTATTTT,CSAPGGRTDTQYF
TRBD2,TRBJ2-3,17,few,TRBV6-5,TGTGCCAGCAGTTACTCGAGACTAGCGGGCCCCACAGATACGCAGTATTTT,CASSYSRLAGPTDTQYF
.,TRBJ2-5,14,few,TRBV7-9,TGTGCCAGCAGCTCGGACTGCCACCAAGAGACCCAGTACTTC,CASSSDCHQETQYF
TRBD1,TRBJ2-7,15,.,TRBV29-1,TGCAGCGTTGAGGGTGGGCCAGGGGGCCTGTACGAGCAGTACTTC,CSVEGGPGGLYEQYF
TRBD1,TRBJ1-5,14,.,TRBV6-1,TGTGCCAGCAGGGCCCGGGACAGGGGTGAGCCCCAGCATTTT,CASRARDRGEPQHF
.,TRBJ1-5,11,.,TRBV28,TGTGCCAGCAGTTTTCATGAGCCCCAGCATTTT,CASSFHEPQHF
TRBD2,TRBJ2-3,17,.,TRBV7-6,TGTGCCAGCAGCTCGATCCCAACTAGCGGGGGCCCGAATACGCAGTATTTT,CASSSIPTSGGPNTQYF
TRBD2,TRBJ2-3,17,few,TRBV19,TGTGCCAGTACCACAACCTGGTGGACGGGAGGGGCAGATACGCAGTATTTT,CASTTTWWTGGADTQYF
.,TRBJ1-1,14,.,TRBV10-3,TGTGCCATCAGTGTGCAGACCGGGGGCACTGAAGCTTTCTTT,CAISVQTGGTEAFF
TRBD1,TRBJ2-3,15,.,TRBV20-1,TGCAGTGCTATTGACAGGGGGCGGAGGACAGATACGCAGTATTTT,CSAIDRGRRTDTQYF
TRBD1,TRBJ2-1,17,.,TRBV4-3,TGCGCCAGCAGCCAGGCCCCAGGGGACAGGGTCTTCAATGAGCAGTTCTTC,CASSQAPGDRVFNEQFF
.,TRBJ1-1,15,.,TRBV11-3,TGTGCCAGCAGCCCCTTCGGGGAGGGGAACACTGAAGCTTTCTTT,CASSPFGEGNTEAFF
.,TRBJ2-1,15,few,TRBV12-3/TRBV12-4,TGTGCCAGCAGTACAACTGAGGGGGGGTACAATGAGCAGTTCTTC,CASSTTEGGYNEQFF
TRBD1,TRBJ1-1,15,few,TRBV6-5,TGTGCCAGCAGTTACTCAAACAGGGGTGTCACTGAAGCTTTCTTT,CASSYSNRGVTEAFF
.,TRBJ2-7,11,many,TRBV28,TGTGCCAGCAGTGCCGCGGGCGAGCAGTACTTC,CASSAAGEQYF
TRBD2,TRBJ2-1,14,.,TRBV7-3,TGTGCCAGCAGCCTGACTAGCGGGCCTAATGAGCAGTTCTTC,CASSLTSGPNEQFF
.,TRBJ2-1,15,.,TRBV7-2,TGTGCCAGCAGCTTAGTGAGCTCCGGGTGGAATGAGCAGTTCTTC,CASSLVSSGWNEQFF
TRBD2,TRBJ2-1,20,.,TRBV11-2,TGTGCCAGCAGCTTAAGACCCGCACTAGCGGGAGGAGACTTCTACAATGAGCAGTTCTTC,CASSLRPALAGGDFYNEQFF
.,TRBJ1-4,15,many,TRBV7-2,TGTGCCAGCAGCTTACGGGGGTCTGCTAATGAAAAACTGTTTTTT,CASSLRGSANEKLFF
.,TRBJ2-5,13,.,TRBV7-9,TGTGCCAGCAGTGACGGGTCACAAGAGACCCAGTACTTC,CASSDGSQETQYF
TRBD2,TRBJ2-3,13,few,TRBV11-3,TGTGCCAGCAGCCAGGGACTAGCGGATACGCAGTATTTT,CASSQGLADTQYF
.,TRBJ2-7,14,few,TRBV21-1,TGTGCCAGCAGCAATAGGGCCCAACTACGCGAGCAGTACTTC,CASSNRAQLREQYF
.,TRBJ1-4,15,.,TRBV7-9,TGTGCCAGCAGCTATCCTCGGGCCTCAAATGAAAAACTGTTTTTT,CASSYPRASNEKLFF
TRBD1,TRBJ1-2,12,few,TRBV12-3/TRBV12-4,TGTGCCAGCAGGCAGGGGGCGGGCGGCTACACCTTC,CASRQGAGGYTF
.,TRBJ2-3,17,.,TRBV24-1,TGTGCCACCAGTGGTGGGGCGGCGACCCTCGACACAGATACGCAGTATTTT,CATSGGAATLDTDTQYF
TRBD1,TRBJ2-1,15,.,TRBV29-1,TGCAGCGTTGAGACCGCCGGGACAGGTCCTCATGAGCAGTTCTTC,CSVETAGTGPHEQFF
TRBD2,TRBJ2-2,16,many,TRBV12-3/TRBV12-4,TGTGCCAGCAGGCCCCAGGGCGGGAGATATACCGGGGAGCTGTTTTTT,CASRPQGGRYTGELFF
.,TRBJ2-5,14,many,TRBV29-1,TGCAGCGTCCATCGTTCGTTCGGGTCGGAGACCCAGTACTTC,CSVHRSFGSETQYF
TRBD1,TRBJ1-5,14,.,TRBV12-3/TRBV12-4,TGTGCCAGCAGCTGGACAGGGTTCGATCAGCCCCAGCATTTT,CASSWTGFDQPQHF
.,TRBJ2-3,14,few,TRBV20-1,TGCAGTGCTAGAGACGAGATTAGCACAGATACGCAGTATTTT,CSARDEISTDTQYF
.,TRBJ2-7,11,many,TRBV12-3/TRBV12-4,TGTGCCAGCAGTGCGGGTCACGAGCAGTACTTC,CASSAGHEQYF
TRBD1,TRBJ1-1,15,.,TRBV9,TGTGCCAGCAGCGTAGGGGGGACAGTGAACACTGAAGCTTTCTTT,CASSVGGTVNTEAFF
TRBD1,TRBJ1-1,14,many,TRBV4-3,TGCGCCAGCAGCAGACAGGGTGTGAACACTGAAGCTTTCTTT,CASSRQGVNTEAFF
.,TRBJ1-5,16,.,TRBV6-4,TGTGCCAGCAGTGGTGGGACTGCGAGTAGCACAGATACGCAGCATTTT,CASSGGTASSTDTQHF
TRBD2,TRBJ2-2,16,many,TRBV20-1,TGCAGTGCTAGAGGGACTAGCGGGATGTTCACCGGGGAGCTGTTTTTT,CSARGTSGMFTGELFF
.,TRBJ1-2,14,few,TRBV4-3,TGCGCCAGCAGCCAAGAGAGACACAACTATGGCTACACCTTC,CASSQERHNYGYTF
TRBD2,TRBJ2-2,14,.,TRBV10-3,TGTGCCATCAGTCTAGCGGGACGGACCGGGGAGCTGTTTTTT,CAISLAGRTGELFF
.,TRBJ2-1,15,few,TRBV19,TGTGCCAGTACAACCGGGACGGAGTTGTGGAATGAGCAGTTCTTC,CASTTGTELWNEQFF
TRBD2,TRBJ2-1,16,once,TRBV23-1,TGCGCCAGCAGTGATATTCTAGCGGGGGGGAACAATGAGCAGTTCTTC,CASSDILAGGNNEQFF
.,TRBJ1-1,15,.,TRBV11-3,TGTGCCAGCAGCTTAAATTTGCCGGGGGCGTCTGAAGCTTTCTTT,CASSLNLPGASEAFF
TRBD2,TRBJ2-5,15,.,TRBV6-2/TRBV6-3,TGTGCCAGCAGTTACGGGACTAGCAGCCAAGAGACCCAGTACTTC,CASSYGTSSQETQYF
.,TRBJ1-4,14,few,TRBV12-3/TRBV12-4,TGTGCCAGCAGCCGTGAAGGAAGAGGCGAAAAACTGTTTTTT,CASSREGRGEKLFF
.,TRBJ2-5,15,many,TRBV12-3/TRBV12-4,TGTGCCAGCAGTTTGCGAGGAGGGAAAGGAGAGACCCAGTACTTC,CASSLRGGKGETQYF